The source of this TCR beta chain is a study of metastatic and nonmetastatic thyroid tumors. At the level of the study: Blood and tumor or nodule tissue repertoires from malignant and benign thyroid patients were compared. Study-wide findings and caveats: Within blood and tumor, benign nodules reportedly had significantly lower TCR beta diversity than malignant thyroid tumors did.

V lost 5 bases and J 4 bases, leaving 11 bases between the germline ends. This CDR3 region has 13 residues. From germline, CDR1 is MNHNS and CDR2 SASEGT. On this clone itself: Antigen unknown.

Ahead of thyroid surgery, no patient had received treatment of any kind. Original data processing: What underpinned the distant-metastasis classifier for papillary thyroid cancer was the set of CDR3 differences across clinicopathological groups. TCRdb reprocessed the PCR reads via MiXCR. TCRdb assigned the V and J calls; the authors' analysis was not used. Of tens of thousands of clones listed, roughly a fifth are singletons. The genes are TRBV6-1 and TRBJ1-1; D might be TRBD1 (5 bases). The sample was blood. The TCR comes from a female donor with papillary thyroid cancer or a benign thyroid nodule (not recorded which). Some clones in this sample may be carry-over from other donors' samples. The CDR3 region has the DNA TGTGCCAGCAGTAAGACAGAGAGCACTGAAGCTTTCTTT. Translated, it gives CASSKTESTEAFF.